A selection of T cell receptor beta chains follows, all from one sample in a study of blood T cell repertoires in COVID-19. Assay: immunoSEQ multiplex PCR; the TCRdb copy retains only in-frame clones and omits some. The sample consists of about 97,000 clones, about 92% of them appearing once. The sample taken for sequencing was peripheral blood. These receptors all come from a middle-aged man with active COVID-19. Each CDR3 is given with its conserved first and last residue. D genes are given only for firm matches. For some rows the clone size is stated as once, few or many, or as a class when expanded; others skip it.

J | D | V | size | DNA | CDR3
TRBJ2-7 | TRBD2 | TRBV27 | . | TGTGCCAGCAGTTCCGCCCCGGGAGGGTATAGCTCCTACGAGCAGTACTTC | CASSSAPGGYSSYEQYF
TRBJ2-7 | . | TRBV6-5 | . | TGTGCCAGCAGTGACTCCATAAGGGGGTGGCAGTACTTC | CASSDSIRGWQYF
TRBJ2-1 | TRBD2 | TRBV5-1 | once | TGCGCCAGCAGCGTCGGACTAGCGCTAAGCTCCTACAATGAGCAGTTCTTC | CASSVGLALSSYNEQFF
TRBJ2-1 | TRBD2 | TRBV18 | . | TGTGCCAGCTCACCCCTACTAGCGGGAGGCACCTACAATGAGCAGTTCTTC | CASSPLLAGGTYNEQFF
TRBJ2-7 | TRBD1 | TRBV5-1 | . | TGCGCCAGCAGCTTGGAGGGGGCCCGAACCTACGAGCAGTACTTC | CASSLEGARTYEQYF
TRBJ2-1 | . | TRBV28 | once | TGTGCCAGCAGTACTAGCCATGAGCAGTTCTTC | CASSTSHEQFF
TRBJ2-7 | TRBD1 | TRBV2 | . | TGTGCCAGCAGTGATGGACAGGGCCTCTACGAGCAGTACTTC | CASSDGQGLYEQYF
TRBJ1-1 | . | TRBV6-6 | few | TGTGCCAGCAGTTCTCGGGGTGGGCTCGCTGAAGCTTTCTTT | CASSSRGGLAEAFF
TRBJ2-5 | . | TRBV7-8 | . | TGTGCCAGCAGCATACAAGAGACCCAGTACTTC | CASSIQETQYF
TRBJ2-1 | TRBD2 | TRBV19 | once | TGTGCCAGTAGCACTAGGCTAGCGGGATGGGGGAATGAGCAGTTCTTC | CASSTRLAGWGNEQFF
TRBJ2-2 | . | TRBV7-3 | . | TGTGCCAGCAGCTTACTTGGGGCGAGCGGGGAGCTGTTTTTT | CASSLLGASGELFF
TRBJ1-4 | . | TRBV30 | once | TGTGCCTGGAGTGTCGGGGGGGCAAGGGAAAAACTGTTTTTT | CAWSVGGAREKLFF
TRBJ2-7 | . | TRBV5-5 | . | TGTGCCAGCAGCTTGGCCCCCGGGAGCTCCTACGAGCAGTACTTC | CASSLAPGSSYEQYF
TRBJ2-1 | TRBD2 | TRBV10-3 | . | TGTGCCATCAATAGCGGGGACCACGGTAACAATGAGCAGTTCTTC | CAINSGDHGNNEQFF
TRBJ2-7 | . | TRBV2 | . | TGTGCCAGCTCACTGGACAGCGGCCCCCAAGGCGAGCAGTACTTC | CASSLDSGPQGEQYF
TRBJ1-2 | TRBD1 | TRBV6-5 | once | TGTGCCAGCAAAGGGACAGGGGTCTATGGCTACACCTTC | CASKGTGVYGYTF
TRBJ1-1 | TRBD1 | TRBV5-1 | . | TGCGCCAGCAGCTTAGACAGGGCTGACACTGAAGCTTTCTTT | CASSLDRADTEAFF
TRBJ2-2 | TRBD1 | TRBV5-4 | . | TGTGCCAGCAGCTTCGGACAGGGTTACACCGGGGAGCTGTTTTTT | CASSFGQGYTGELFF
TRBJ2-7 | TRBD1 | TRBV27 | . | TGTGCCAGCAGTTGGTCCGGGACAGGACCCTACGAGCAGTACTTC | CASSWSGTGPYEQYF
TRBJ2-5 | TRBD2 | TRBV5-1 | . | TGCGCCAGCAGCTACGGAGGACTAGCGGGAGGAGGAGAGACCCAGTACTTC | CASSYGGLAGGGETQYF
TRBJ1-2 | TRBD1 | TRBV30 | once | TGTGCCTGGTCAGGGGGAACTAGCGGCTACACCTTC | CAWSGGTSGYTF
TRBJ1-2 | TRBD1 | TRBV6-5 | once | TGTGCCAGCACTCGGACAGGGGGGAACTATGGCTACACCTTC | CASTRTGGNYGYTF
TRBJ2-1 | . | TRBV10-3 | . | TGTGCCATCAGCCCCCCGGACAGCTACAATGAGCAGTTCTTC | CAISPPDSYNEQFF
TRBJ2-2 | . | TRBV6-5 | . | TGTGCCAGCAGGTGGAGGCGGAGCGGGGAGCTGTTTTTT | CASRWRRSGELFF
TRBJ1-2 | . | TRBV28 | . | TGTGCCAGCAGTTTATTAGGGGGTGGGGACTATGGCTACACCTTC | CASSLLGGGDYGYTF
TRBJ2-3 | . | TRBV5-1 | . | TGCGCCAGCAATGCGGAGGGGGATACGCAGTATTTT | CASNAEGDTQYF
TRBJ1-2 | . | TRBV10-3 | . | TGTGCCATCAGTGAGACAGTCCACTATGGCTACACCTTC | CAISETVHYGYTF
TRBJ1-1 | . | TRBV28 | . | TGTGCCAGCAGTTTAACGTTTCAGGGGAGGAACACTGAAGCTTTCTTT | CASSLTFQGRNTEAFF
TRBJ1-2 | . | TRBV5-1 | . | TGCGCCAGCAGCTTCGCAGGGGATGGCTACACCTTC | CASSFAGDGYTF